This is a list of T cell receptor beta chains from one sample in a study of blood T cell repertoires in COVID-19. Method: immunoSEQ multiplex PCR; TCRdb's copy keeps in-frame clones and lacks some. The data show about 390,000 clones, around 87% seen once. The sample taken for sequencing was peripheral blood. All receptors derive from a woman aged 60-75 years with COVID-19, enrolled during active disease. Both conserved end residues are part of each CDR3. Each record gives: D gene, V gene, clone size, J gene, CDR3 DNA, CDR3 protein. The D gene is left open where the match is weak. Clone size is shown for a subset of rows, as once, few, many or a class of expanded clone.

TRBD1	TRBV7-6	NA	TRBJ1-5	TGTGCCAGCAGCTCAGGGACAGGCAGGAATCAGCCCCAGCATTTT	CASSSGTGRNQPQHF
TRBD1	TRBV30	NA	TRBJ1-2	TGTGCCTGGGAAGGGGGCGATCGTGGCTACACCTTC	CAWEGGDRGYTF
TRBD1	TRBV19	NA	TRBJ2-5	TGTGCCAGTAGCGGACAGGGGGCTATGGAAGAGACCCAGTACTTC	CASSGQGAMEETQYF
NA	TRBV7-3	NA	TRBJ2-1	TGTGCCAGCAGCTTAACTCGGGATGAGCAGTTCTTC	CASSLTRDEQFF
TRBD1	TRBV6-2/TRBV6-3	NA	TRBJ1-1	TGTGCCAGCAGTTACGGGGGGACAGCGGGCCAAATGGTAGCTTTCTTT	CASSYGGTAGQMVAFF
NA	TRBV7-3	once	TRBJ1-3	TGTGCCAGCAGCTTATCAGCGAGCTCTGGAAACACCATATATTTT	CASSLSASSGNTIYF
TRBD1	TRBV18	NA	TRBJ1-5	TGTGCCAGCTCACAACCGGGACAGGGTTATCAGCCCCAGCATTTT	CASSQPGQGYQPQHF
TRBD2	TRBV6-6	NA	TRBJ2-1	TGTGCCAGCACGAGACTAGCCCCGAGCTCCTACAATGAGCAGTTCTTC	CASTRLAPSSYNEQFF
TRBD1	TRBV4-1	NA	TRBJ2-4	TGCGCCAGCAGCCAAGGAGGGGGGACAGGGAGGGCCAAAAACATTCAGTACTTC	CASSQGGGTGRAKNIQYF
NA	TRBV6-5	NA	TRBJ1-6	TGTGCCAGCAGTTACATACAGGGTAATTCACCCCTCCACTTT	CASSYIQGNSPLHF
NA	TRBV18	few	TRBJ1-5	TGTGCCAGCTCACCAAGGGAGTATCAGCCCCAGCATTTT	CASSPREYQPQHF
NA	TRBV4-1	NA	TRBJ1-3	TGCGCCAGCAGCCTCCGGGAGGTTGGCGTTTTGGGAAACACCATATATTTT	CASSLREVGVLGNTIYF
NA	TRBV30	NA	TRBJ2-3	TGTGCCTGGAGTGGTCAGGCCTTGAGCACAGATACGCAGTATTTT	CAWSGQALSTDTQYF
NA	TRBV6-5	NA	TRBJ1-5	TGTGCCAGCAGTTTTCTAAGCAATCAGCCCCAGCATTTT	CASSFLSNQPQHF
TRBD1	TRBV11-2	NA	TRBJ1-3	TGTGCCAGCAGCAGCGGACAGGGCTCTGGAAACACCATATATTTT	CASSSGQGSGNTIYF
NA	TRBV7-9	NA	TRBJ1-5	TGTGCCAGCAGCCCCGGAGCTTATCAGCCCCAGCATTTT	CASSPGAYQPQHF
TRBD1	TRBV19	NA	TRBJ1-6	TGTGCCAGTAGCTCTATACTTATCCGGGACAGGATAAGGTCACCCCTCCACTTT	CASSSILIRDRIRSPLHF
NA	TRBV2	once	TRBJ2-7	TGTGCCAGCAGTCCGGGAGAATACGAGCAGTACTTC	CASSPGEYEQYF
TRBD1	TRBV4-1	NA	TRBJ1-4	TGCGCCAGCAGCCATTCCCAGGGGGCGACTAATGAAAAACTGTTTTTT	CASSHSQGATNEKLFF
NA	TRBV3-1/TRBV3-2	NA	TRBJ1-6	TGTGCCAGCAGCCAGAACAGGAATTCACCCCTCCACTTT	CASSQNRNSPLHF
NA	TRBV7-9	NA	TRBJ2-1	TGTGCCAGCAGCTTTGAGGGGGTTGAGCAGTTCTTC	CASSFEGVEQFF
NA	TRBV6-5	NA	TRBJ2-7	TGTGCCAGCAGTGACTCGGGACAAGCCTCCTACGAGCAGTACTTC	CASSDSGQASYEQYF
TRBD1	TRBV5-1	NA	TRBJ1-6	TGCGCCAGCAGCTTGGACAGGGGAACCTATTCACCCCTCCACTTT	CASSLDRGTYSPLHF
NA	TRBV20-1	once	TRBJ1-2	TGCAGTGCTAGGCTGGGCGCCGCTCACACCTTC	CSARLGAAHTF
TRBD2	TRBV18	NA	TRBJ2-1	TGTGCCAGCTCCCCCATAGCGGGGGGGCTCTACAATGAGCAGTTCTTC	CASSPIAGGLYNEQFF
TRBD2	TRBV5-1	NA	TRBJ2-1	TGCGCCAGCAGCTTGGGGACTAGCGGGGTGGGGTTCTTC	CASSLGTSGVGFF
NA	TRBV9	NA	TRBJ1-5	TGTGCCAGCAGCGTAGGACTAAGCAATCAGCCCCAGCATTTT	CASSVGLSNQPQHF
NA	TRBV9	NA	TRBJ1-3	TGTGCCAGCAGCGTACCAGGGTCTGGAAACACCATATATTTT	CASSVPGSGNTIYF
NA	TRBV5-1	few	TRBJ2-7	TGCGCCAGCAGCTTGGCACCCCCAGACAACACCTACGAGCAGTACTTC	CASSLAPPDNTYEQYF
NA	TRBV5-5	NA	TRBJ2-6	TGTGCCAGCAGACCGGGACTCTTTTCCGGGGCCAACGTCCTGACTTTC	CASRPGLFSGANVLTF
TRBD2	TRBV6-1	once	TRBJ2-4	TGTGCCAGCAGTGAAACTAGCGGGGGGGCCGGCAAAAACATTCAGTACTTC	CASSETSGGAGKNIQYF
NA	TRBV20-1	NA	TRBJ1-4	TGCAGTGCTTTTGAGTTGGAAAAACTGTTTTTT	CSAFELEKLFF
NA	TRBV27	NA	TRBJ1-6	TGTGCCAGCAGCTATATCAGGGGTTCACCCCTCCACTTT	CASSYIRGSPLHF
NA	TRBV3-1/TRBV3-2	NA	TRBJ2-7	TGTGCCAGCAGCCAATCGCAGTTTCCGGGGTTCCACGAGCAGTACTTC	CASSQSQFPGFHEQYF
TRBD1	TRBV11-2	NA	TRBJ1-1	TGTGCCAGCAGCGCGACAGGGGCCGGGAACACTGAAGCTTTCTTT	CASSATGAGNTEAFF